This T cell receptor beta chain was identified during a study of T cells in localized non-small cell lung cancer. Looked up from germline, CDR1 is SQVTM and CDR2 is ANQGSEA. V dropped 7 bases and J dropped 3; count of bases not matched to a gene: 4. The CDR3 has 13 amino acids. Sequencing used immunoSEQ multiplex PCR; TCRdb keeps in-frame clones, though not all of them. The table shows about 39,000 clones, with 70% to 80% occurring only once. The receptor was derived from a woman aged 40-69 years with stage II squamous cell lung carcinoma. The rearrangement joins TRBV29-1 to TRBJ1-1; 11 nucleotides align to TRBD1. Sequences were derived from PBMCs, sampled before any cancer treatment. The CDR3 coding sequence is TGCAGCGCGCGGACAGGGGGCGACACTGAAGCTTTCTTT. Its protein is CSARTGGDTEAFF.